The 28 T cell receptor beta chains presented below share a single source sample, sequenced in a study of vaccination and CD4 T cells after COVID-19. Sequence data for DNA of cultured CD4+ T cells were generated by the Oncomine TCR Beta short-read assay. TCRdb called the PCR reads again in MiXCR, with one record for every CDR3 protein. In the table there are roughly 7,400 distinct CDR3 sequences, 35% to 40% of which are singletons. The antigens these receptors bind are not known. Treatment given: approximately nine-day PBMC culture with coronavirus spike peptide pools or control peptides (ViraFEST assay). The unexposed donor's CD4+ T cells were collected before the COVID-19 pandemic (2011-2018). The sequencing sample was made of CD4+ T cells from blood, cultured in vitro. The receptor set was obtained from a human donor in good health.

This clonotype was observed a few times. The rearrangement joins TRBV7-9 to TRBJ1-1; 8 bases fit TRBD1. The CDR3 spans 14 residues. V lost 5 bases, J lost 5 bases, and 7 bases stayed unmatched. Germline V gives CDR1 SEHNR, CDR2 FQNEAQ (reference sequence). DNA for the CDR3: TGTGCCAGCAGCCACAGACAGGGGAGGACTGAAGCTTTCTTT. It translates to CASSHRQGRTEAFF.

V usage is TRBV9 and J usage is TRBJ2-1; D may be TRBD1 (6 bases). With 2 bases removed from V and 5 bases from J, the gap between germline ends came to 14 bases. Per the germline V gene, CDR1 is SGDLS and CDR2 is YYNGEE. CDR3 size: 15 residues. The CDR3: CASSVGTPGDNEQFF. CDR3 DNA sequence: TGTGCCAGCAGCGTCGGGACACCCGGGGACAATGAGCAGTTCTTC.

The V and J genes are TRBV7-2 and TRBJ2-3; 9 bases line up with TRBD2. CDR1 is SGHTA and CDR2 is FQGNSA in the germline V gene. This CDR3 has 17 amino acids. The junction had 10 bases not matched to a gene; V was cut back by 3 bases and J by 3 bases. The CDR3 nucleotides are TGTGCCAGCAGCTTCCCGGCGGGGGGGCACTCGACAGATACGCAGTATTTT. It is translated as CASSFPAGGHSTDTQYF.

This sequence joins TRBV18 and TRBJ1-2; unclear D gene. Looked up from germline, CDR1 is KGHSH and CDR2 is LQKENI. V lost 1 base and J lost 3, with 9 bases in between. The CDR3 consists of 14 residues. The CDR3 DNA follows: TGTGCCAGCTCACCACAACAAGAGTACTATGGCTACACCTTC. Its protein product is CASSPQQEYYGYTF.

CDR3 in amino acids: CSARSGGDYGYTF. DNA for the CDR3: TGCAGTGCTAGATCGGGGGGCGACTATGGCTACACCTTC. V gene TRBV20-1 combines with J gene TRBJ1-2; weak D call: TRBD1 (6 bases). Germline V CDR1 and CDR2: DFQATT, SNEGSKA (reference sequence). Trimming took off 2 bases at V and 3 bases at J, with 10 bases between the two ends. This CDR3 is 13 amino acids long.

The chain is built from TRBV7-9 and TRBJ1-5; a weak D match, TRBD1 (5 bases). V was shortened by 0 bases and J by 0 bases, with 15 bases between the two germline ends. The CDR3 sequence is 18 residues long. Germline assignment: CDR1 SEHNR and CDR2 FQNEAQ (reference sequence). The CDR3 sequence is CASSLARSTDYSNQPQHF. In DNA, the CDR3 is TGTGCCAGCAGCTTAGCGCGGTCGACAGACTATAGCAATCAGCCCCAGCATTTT.

The rearrangement joins TRBV19 to TRBJ2-1, with D perhaps TRBD1 (6 bases). Germline-derived CDR1 and CDR2 are LNHDA and SQIVND (reference sequence). With 6 bases removed from V and 1 base from J, the gap between germline ends came to 19 bases. There are 17 residues in the CDR3. CDR3 sequence (DNA): TGTGCCAGTAGCTCTCTGGACAGCGAACTATCCTACAATGAGCAGTTCTTC. Its protein product is CASSSLDSELSYNEQFF.

V gene TRBV9 combines with J gene TRBJ2-5; 8 bases align to TRBD1. Trimming cost V 6 bases and J 2 bases; bases outside gene matches: 3. The CDR3 length is 13 residues. Germline V gene data show CDR1 as SGDLS and CDR2 as YYNGEE. DNA for the CDR3: TGTGCCAGCACCCGGACAGGGCAAGAGACCCAGTACTTC. Translation gives CASTRTGQETQYF.

The chain combines TRBV28 with TRBJ1-2; tentatively, D is TRBD1 (6 bases). CDR1 is MDHEN and CDR2 is SYDVKM in the germline V gene. This CDR3 has 14 residues. Between the trimmed V and J ends, which lost 6 bases and 4 bases, there was a span of 15 bases. The CDR3 sequence: CASSQTGNGYGYTF. The DNA for the CDR3 is TGTGCCAGCAGCCAAACAGGGAACGGCTATGGCTACACCTTC.

This chain links TRBV20-1 with TRBJ2-5; possibly TRBD1 for D (7 bases). This CDR3 region has 13 residues. The germline V and J ends were trimmed by 6 bases and 4 bases, with 15 bases remaining between them. Germline V CDR1 and CDR2: DFQATT, SNEGSKA (reference sequence). The CDR3 nucleotides are TGCAGTGCCAATAACAGGGGAGGAGAGACCCAGTACTTC. Translating gives CSANNRGGETQYF.

The rearrangement joins TRBV6-1 to TRBJ1-1; weak D call: TRBD1 (5 bases). The length of the CDR3 is 16 residues. Trimming stripped 7 bases from V and 1 base from J, with 19 bases between. Germline loops: CDR1 MNHNS, CDR2 SASEGT. The CDR3 sequence is CASKHNQGGTNTEAFF. Here the CDR3 DNA reads TGTGCCAGCAAGCATAATCAGGGAGGGACGAACACTGAAGCTTTCTTT.

The chain is built from TRBV25-1 and TRBJ2-3, with D unclear. The CDR3 has 14 residues. In germline, CDR1 is MGHDK, CDR2 SYGVNS. With 3 bases removed from V and 2 bases from J, the gap between germline ends came to 9 bases. The CDR3 region is CASSDPRPTDTQYF. The CDR3 DNA is TGTGCCAGCAGTGACCCGCGTCCCACAGATACGCAGTATTTT. The whole variable domain, filled in from reference TRBV25-1 and TRBJ2-3, reads EADIYQTPRYLVIGTGKKITLECSQTMGHDKMYWYQQDPGMELHLIHYSYGVNSTEKGDLSSESTVSRIRTEHFPLTLESARPSHTSQYLCASSDPRPTDTQYFGPGTRLTVL.

The V and J genes are TRBV11-1 and TRBJ1-2; D remains unclear. Germline lookup yields CDR1 SGHAT and CDR2 FQDESV (reference sequence). The CDR3 length is 13 residues. V lost 5 bases, J lost 9 bases, and 16 bases lay in between. The chain's CDR3 is CASSVNSGPSYTF. Written as DNA, the CDR3 is TGTGCCAGCAGCGTAAATTCAGGACCGAGCTACACCTTC.

The rearrangement links TRBV6-1 to TRBJ1-2; D might be TRBD1 (6 bases). Trimming removed 7 bases at V and 2 bases at J, with 17 bases between. The CDR3 runs 15 residues. From germline, CDR1 is MNHNS and CDR2 SASEGT. The CDR3 DNA follows: TGTGCCAGCACCGAAGGGTGGCAGGGGAACTATGGCTACACCTTC. Residues: CASTEGWQGNYGYTF.

The J gene is TRBJ1-2, the V gene TRBV29-1, with D tentatively TRBD1 (6 bases). The length of the CDR3 is 12 residues. V was cut by 0 bases and J by 4 bases, with 6 bases left in between. The germline V gene encodes CDR1 SQVTM and CDR2 ANQGSEA. In nucleotides, the CDR3 is TGCAGCGTTGAAGAGGGGGCCTATGGCTACACCTTC. Translation gives CSVEEGAYGYTF.

Of note for this clonotype: The CDR3 end shows no conserved phenylalanine or tryptophan, and so a read error is likely. V usage is TRBV12-3 or TRBV12-4 and J usage is TRBJ1-2; D is unresolved. CDR3 size: 12 residues. Trimming took 8 bases from V and 3 from J, leaving 10 bases between them. CDR3 residues: CASGERDYGYTL. The CDR3, as DNA: TGTGCCAGCGGTGAGAGGGACTATGGCTACACCCTC.

This clonotype was detected a few times. The chain recombines TRBV19 with TRBJ1-6; D gene unclear. The CDR3 runs 14 residues. Per germline, CDR1 LNHDA and CDR2 SQIVND (reference sequence). Trimming shortened V by 6 bases and J by 6 bases, and 12 bases separated the two germline ends. The CDR3 DNA sequence: TGTGCCAGTAGATTCGGCAGAGGTAATTCACCCCTCCACTTT. It specifies CASRFGRGNSPLHF.

This clonotype was counted once. The CDR3 region is CASSLGTHEETQYF. The CDR3, as DNA: TGCGCCAGCAGCTTGGGAACGCATGAAGAGACCCAGTACTTC. The chain uses TRBV5-1 and TRBJ2-7; D is ambiguous. The closer fit of TRBJ2-5 to the DNA end suggests the J call may be wrong. The germline CDR1 and CDR2 sequences are SGHRS and YFSETQ. The CDR3 runs to 14 residues.

The genes are TRBV27 and TRBJ1-1, with D possibly matching TRBD1 (5 bases). V gave up 1 base and J gave up 1 base, with 16 bases separating them. Germline CDR1 reads MNHEY; CDR2 reads SMNVEV (reference sequence). The CDR3 is 17 residues long. The CDR3 loop is CASSLFGTPLTNTEAFF. The CDR3 DNA reads TGTGCCAGCAGTTTATTCGGGACCCCACTTACGAACACTGAAGCTTTCTTT.

By sample fraction, this clonotype is medium-sized. CDR3 in DNA: TGCAGTGCTAGGACAGGGGACACTGAAGCTTTCTTT. It is translated as CSARTGDTEAFF. The rearrangement uses TRBV20-1 and TRBJ1-1; 8 bases agree with TRBD1. J gave up 3 bases and V 3 bases, and 0 bases lay outside the gene matches. CDR1 and CDR2 from the germline V gene are DFQATT and SNEGSKA (reference sequence). The CDR3 runs to 12 residues.

This clonotype has more than one count but fewer than ten. This chain links TRBV20-1 with TRBJ2-1, with 10 bases fitting TRBD1. V trimming: 0 bases; J trimming: 2 bases; junction bases outside the gene matches: 1. CDR1 is DFQATT, CDR2 SNEGSKA, per germline (reference sequence). CDR3 length: 15 amino acids. For the CDR3, the DNA is TGCAGTGCTAGAGAGGACAGGGGGACCTACAATGAGCAGTTCTTC. Translated, it gives CSAREDRGTYNEQFF.

This clonotype came up a few times. The chain links TRBV2 to TRBJ1-5, with D possibly being TRBD1 (5 bases). Germline-derived CDR1 and CDR2 are SNHLY and FYNNEI. This CDR3 is built from 14 residues. V was trimmed by 4 bases and J by 7 bases, leaving 14 bases between them. The CDR3 region has the DNA TGTGCCAGCAGTGCACGGGCCGGGGGGCAGCCCCAGCATTTT. It encodes CASSARAGGQPQHF.

V usage is TRBV6-1 and J usage is TRBJ2-1; D unclear. This CDR3 contains 13 residues. Trimming cost V 4 bases and J 0 bases, with 4 bases left between them. Germline lookup yields CDR1 MNHNS and CDR2 SASEGT. This chain's CDR3 is CASSASSYNEQFF. CDR3 nucleotide sequence: TGTGCCAGCAGTGCTAGCTCCTACAATGAGCAGTTCTTC.

The chain couples TRBV12-3 or TRBV12-4 to TRBJ1-5; TRBD1 matches at 9 bases. The CDR3 spans 16 residues. V shed 8 bases, J shed 6 bases, and the junction held 14 bases outside the gene matches. CDR3 sequence: CASRRTGTGIGQPQHF. DNA of the CDR3: TGTGCCAGCCGACGAACCGGGACAGGGATTGGTCAGCCCCAGCATTTT.

The chain uses TRBV4-2 and TRBJ2-1, with 10 bases that match TRBD2. The CDR3 is 16 amino acids. CDR1 LGHNA and CDR2 YNFKEQ come from the germline V gene. V gave up 0 bases and J gave up 3 bases; unmatched junction bases: 2. The CDR3 sequence is CASSQEWTSGYNEQFF. Here the CDR3 DNA reads TGTGCCAGCAGCCAAGAGTGGACTAGCGGCTACAATGAGCAGTTCTTC.

The chain joins TRBV7-8 to TRBJ1-5, with a weak D call TRBD1 (5 bases). CDR3 length: 15 residues. The V gene lost 2 bases and the J gene lost 7 bases, with 15 bases spanning the gap. Germline lookup yields CDR1 SGHVS and CDR2 FQNEAQ. The CDR3 loop reads CASSLSGALGQPQHF. The CDR3 bases are TGTGCCAGCAGCTTAAGTGGGGCACTAGGCCAGCCCCAGCATTTT.

This clonotype was observed a few times. The chain uses TRBV19 and TRBJ2-6, with D perhaps TRBD1 (5 bases). Germline assignment: CDR1 LNHDA and CDR2 SQIVND (reference sequence). Trimming stripped 3 bases from V and 4 bases from J, with 13 bases between. The length of the CDR3 is 16 residues. CDR3 bases: TGTGCCAGTAGTATCCCCAGGGCGGCCGGGGCCAACGTCCTGACTTTC. Translating gives CASSIPRAAGANVLTF.

The V gene is TRBV11-2, the J gene TRBJ1-6, with D possibly matching TRBD1 (5 bases). Per germline, CDR1 SGHAT and CDR2 FQNNGV. The V end lost 3 bases, the J end lost 10 bases, and 13 bases lay between the germline ends. This CDR3 has 14 amino acids. CDR3 in DNA: TGTGCCAGCAGCTTTCTGGCTGAGGGGTCACCCCTCCACTTT. Translation: CASSFLAEGSPLHF.